The sequence of this T cell receptor beta chain was determined in a study of graft-versus-host responses after intestinal transplantation. Some clones are missing from TCRdb's copy, which holds only in-frame ones; the method was immunoSEQ multiplex PCR. The table shows about 28,000 clones, with about 80% occurring only once. The V gene lost 0 bases and the J gene lost 0 bases, with 6 bases spanning the gap. The CDR3 has 15 residues. CDR1 is MGHRA, CDR2 YSYEKL, per germline. To note about this clone: As yet, its antigen is unknown.

Specimen: unstimulated CD8+ T cells sorted from spleen or lymph node cells, collected before intestinal transplant. This TCR was sampled from a human donor who received an intestinal transplant. The chain combines TRBV4-1 with TRBJ2-1; D remains ambiguous. The CDR3 bases are TGCGCCAGCAGCCAAGACAGGCCCTCCTACAATGAGCAGTTCTTC. It yields the protein CASSQDRPSYNEQFF.